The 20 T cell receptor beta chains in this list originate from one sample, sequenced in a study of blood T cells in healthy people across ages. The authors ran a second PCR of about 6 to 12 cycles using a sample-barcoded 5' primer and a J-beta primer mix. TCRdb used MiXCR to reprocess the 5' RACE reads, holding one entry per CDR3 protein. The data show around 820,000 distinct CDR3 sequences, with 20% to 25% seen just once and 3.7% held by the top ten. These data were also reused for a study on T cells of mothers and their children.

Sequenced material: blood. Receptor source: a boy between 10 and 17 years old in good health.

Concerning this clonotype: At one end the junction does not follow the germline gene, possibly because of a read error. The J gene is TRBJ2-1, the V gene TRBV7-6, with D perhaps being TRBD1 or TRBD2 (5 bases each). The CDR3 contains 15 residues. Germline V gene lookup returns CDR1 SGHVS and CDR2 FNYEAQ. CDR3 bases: TGTGCCAGCAGCCGCCGCGACGGGACCTACAATGGGCAGTTCTTC. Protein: CASSRRDGTYNGQFF.

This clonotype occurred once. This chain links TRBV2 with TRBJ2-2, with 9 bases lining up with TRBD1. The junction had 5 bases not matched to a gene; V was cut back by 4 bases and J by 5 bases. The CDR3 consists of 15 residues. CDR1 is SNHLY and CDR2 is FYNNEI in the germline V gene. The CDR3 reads CASSGTGVWTGELFF. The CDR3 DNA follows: TGTGCCAGCAGTGGGACAGGGGTCTGGACCGGGGAGCTGTTTTTT.

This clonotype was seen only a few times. The CDR3 protein is CSVEGAGGNTEAFF. The CDR3, as DNA: TGCAGCGTTGAGGGGGCAGGGGGAAACACTGAAGCTTTCTTT. This chain connects TRBV29-1 to TRBJ1-1; 7 bases align to TRBD1. Trimming cost V 3 bases and J 2 bases; bases outside gene matches: 6. CDR3 length: 14 residues. CDR1 and CDR2 from the germline V gene are SQVTM and ANQGSEA.

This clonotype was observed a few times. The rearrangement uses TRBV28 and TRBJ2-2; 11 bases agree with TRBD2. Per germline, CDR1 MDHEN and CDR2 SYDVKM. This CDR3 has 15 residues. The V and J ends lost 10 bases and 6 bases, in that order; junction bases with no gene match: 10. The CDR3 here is CATRLAGLNAGELFF. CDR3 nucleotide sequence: TGTGCCACCCGACTAGCGGGACTCAATGCCGGGGAGCTGTTTTTT.

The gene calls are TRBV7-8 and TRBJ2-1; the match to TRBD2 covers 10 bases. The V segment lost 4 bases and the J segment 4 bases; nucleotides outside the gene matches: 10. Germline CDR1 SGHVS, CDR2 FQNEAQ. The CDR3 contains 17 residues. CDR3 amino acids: CASSSRLGLADYNEQFF. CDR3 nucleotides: TGTGCCAGCAGCTCCCGACTCGGACTAGCGGATTACAATGAGCAGTTCTTC.

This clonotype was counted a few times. The CDR3 coding sequence is TGTGCCAGCACCGGGGGAGACAGGGGTGGTGGCTACACCTTC. This codes for CASTGGDRGGGYTF. This sequence joins TRBV28 and TRBJ1-2, with 8 bases that match TRBD1. Germline V gene sequence: CDR1 MDHEN, CDR2 SYDVKM. Trimming removed 7 bases from V and 7 bases from J; junction bases left unmatched: 11. The CDR3 has 14 amino acids.

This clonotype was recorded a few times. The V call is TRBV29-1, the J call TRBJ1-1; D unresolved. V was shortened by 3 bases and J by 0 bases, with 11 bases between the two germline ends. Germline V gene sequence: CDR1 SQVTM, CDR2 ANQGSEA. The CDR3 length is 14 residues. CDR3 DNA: TGCAGCGTTGATGGCCAGTACATGAACACTGAAGCTTTCTTT. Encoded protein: CSVDGQYMNTEAFF.

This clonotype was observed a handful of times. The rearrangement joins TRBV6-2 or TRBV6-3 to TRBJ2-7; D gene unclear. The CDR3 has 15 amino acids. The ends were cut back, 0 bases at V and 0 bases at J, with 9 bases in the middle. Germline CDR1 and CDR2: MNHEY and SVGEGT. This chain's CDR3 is CASSYSAEPSYEQYF. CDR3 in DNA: TGTGCCAGCAGTTACTCGGCGGAACCCTCCTACGAGCAGTACTTC.

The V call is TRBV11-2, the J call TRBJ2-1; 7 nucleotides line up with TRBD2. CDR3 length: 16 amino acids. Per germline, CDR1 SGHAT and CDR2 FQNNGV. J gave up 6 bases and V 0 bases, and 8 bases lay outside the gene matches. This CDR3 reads CASSLDPGLIANEQFF. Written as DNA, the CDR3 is TGTGCCAGCAGCTTAGATCCGGGACTAATCGCCAATGAGCAGTTCTTC.

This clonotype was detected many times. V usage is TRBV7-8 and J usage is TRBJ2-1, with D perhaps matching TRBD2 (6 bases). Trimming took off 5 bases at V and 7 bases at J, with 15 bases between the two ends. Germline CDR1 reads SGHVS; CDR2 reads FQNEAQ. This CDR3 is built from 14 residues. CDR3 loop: CASSTRLGRNEQFF. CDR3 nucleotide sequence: TGTGCCAGCAGCACCCGACTAGGTCGGAATGAGCAGTTCTTC.

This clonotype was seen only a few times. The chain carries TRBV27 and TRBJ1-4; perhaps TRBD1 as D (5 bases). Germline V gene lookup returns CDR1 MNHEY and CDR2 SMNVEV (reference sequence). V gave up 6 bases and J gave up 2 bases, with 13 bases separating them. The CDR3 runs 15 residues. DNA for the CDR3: TGTGCCAGCAGCCACCACAGGTTCACTAATGAAAAACTGTTTTTT. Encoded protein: CASSHHRFTNEKLFF.

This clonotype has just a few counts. CDR3 residues: CSARDPNQETQYF. CDR3 in DNA: TGCAGTGCTAGAGATCCAAACCAAGAGACCCAGTACTTC. This chain joins TRBV20-1 and TRBJ2-5; D call uncertain. The CDR3 consists of 13 residues. Germline V gene sequence: CDR1 DFQATT, CDR2 SNEGSKA (reference sequence). Trimming shortened V by 0 bases and J by 0 bases, and 5 bases separated the two germline ends.

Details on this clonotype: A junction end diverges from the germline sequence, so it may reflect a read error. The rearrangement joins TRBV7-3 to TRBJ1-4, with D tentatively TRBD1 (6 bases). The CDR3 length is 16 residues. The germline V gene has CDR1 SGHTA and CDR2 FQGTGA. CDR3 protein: CASSLEGGRANEKLFF. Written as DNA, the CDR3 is TGTGCCAGCAGCTTAGAGGGGGGAAGGGCTAATGAAAAACTGTTCTTT. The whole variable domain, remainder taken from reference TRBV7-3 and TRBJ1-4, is GAGVSQTPSNKVTEKGKYVELRCDPISGHTALYWYRQSLGQGPEFLIYFQGTGAADDSGLPNDRFFAVRPEGSVSTLKIQRTERGDSAVYLCASSLEGGRANEKLFFGSGTQLSVL.

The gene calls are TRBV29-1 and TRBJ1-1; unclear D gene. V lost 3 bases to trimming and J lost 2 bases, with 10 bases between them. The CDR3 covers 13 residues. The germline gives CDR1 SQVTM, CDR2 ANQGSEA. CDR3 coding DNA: TGCAGCGTTGAGGGCCGGTTTAACACTGAAGCTTTCTTT. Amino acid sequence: CSVEGRFNTEAFF.

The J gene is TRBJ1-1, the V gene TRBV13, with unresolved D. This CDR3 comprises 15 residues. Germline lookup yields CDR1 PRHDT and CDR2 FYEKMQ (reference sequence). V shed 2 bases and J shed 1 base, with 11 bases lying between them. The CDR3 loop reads CASSLMLARNTEAFF. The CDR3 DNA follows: TGTGCCAGCAGCTTAATGCTGGCCCGGAACACTGAAGCTTTCTTT. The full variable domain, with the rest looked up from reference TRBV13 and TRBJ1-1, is AAGVIQSPRHLIKEKRETATLKCYPIPRHDTVYWYQQGPGQDPQFLISFYEKMQSDKGSIPDRFSAQQFSDYHSELNMSSLELGDSALYFCASSLMLARNTEAFFGQGTRLTVV.

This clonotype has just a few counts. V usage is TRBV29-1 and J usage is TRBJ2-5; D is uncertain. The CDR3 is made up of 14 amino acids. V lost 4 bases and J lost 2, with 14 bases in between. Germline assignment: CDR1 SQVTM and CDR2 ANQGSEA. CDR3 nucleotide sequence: TGCAGCGTTGGACCCGGAATAAGACAAGAGACCCAGTACTTC. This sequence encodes CSVGPGIRQETQYF.

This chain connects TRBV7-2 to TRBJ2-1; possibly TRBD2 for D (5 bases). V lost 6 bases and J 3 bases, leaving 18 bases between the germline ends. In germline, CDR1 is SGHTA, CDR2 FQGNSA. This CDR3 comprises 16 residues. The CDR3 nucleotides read TGTGCCAGCAGTGGGGAAGGAGCGGTCCGCTACAATGAGCAGTTCTTC. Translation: CASSGEGAVRYNEQFF. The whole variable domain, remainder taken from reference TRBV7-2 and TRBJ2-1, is GAGVSQSPSNKVTEKGKDVELRCDPISGHTALYWYRQSLGQGLEFLIYFQGNSAPDKSGLPSDRFSAERTGGSVSTLTIQRTQQEDSAVYLCASSGEGAVRYNEQFFGPGTRLTVL.

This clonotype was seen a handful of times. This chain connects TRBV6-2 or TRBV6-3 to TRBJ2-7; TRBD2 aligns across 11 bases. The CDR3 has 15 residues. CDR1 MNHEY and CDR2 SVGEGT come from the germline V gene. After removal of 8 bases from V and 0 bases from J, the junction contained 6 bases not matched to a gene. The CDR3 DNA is TGTGCCAGCCGTAGACTAGCGGGGATCTCCTACGAGCAGTACTTC. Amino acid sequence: CASRRLAGISYEQYF.

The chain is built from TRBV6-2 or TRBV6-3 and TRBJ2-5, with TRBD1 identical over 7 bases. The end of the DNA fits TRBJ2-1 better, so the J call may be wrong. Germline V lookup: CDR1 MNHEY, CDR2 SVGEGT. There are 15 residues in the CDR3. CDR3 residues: CASSYAATGWNEQFF. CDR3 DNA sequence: TGTGCCAGCAGTTACGCCGCGACAGGGTGGAATGAGCAGTTCTTC.

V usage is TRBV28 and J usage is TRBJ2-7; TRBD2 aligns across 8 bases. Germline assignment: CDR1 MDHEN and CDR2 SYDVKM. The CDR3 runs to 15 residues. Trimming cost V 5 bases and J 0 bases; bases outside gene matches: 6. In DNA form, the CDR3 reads TGTGCCAGCAGTCCGCGGGGGGCCAGCTCCTACGAGCAGTACTTC. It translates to CASSPRGASSYEQYF.